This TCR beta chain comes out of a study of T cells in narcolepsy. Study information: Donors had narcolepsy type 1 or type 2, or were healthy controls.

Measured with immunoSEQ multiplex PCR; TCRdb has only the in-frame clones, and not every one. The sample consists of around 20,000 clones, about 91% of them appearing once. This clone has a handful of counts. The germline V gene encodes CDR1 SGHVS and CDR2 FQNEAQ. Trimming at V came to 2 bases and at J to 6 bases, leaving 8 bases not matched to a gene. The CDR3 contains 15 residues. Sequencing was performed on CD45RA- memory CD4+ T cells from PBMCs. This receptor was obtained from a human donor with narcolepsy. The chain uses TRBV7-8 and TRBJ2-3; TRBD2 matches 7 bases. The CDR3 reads CASSLMGREGDTQYF. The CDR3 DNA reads TGTGCCAGCAGCTTAATGGGGAGGGAGGGGGATACGCAGTATTTT.